What follows describes a single T cell receptor (beta chain). Its antigen is not identified. The data belong to a study of OX40 agonist ivuxolimab in advanced cancers. At the level of the study: The dose-escalation cohort was approximately 81% male, with a mean age of about 60 years, ranging about 23 to 90. Study-wide points: Blood T cells, both CD4+ and CD8+, expanded clonally by week 6 at 0.1 to 3.0 mg/kg.

TCRdb's table, derived via immunoSEQ multiplex PCR, lists solely in-frame clones and lacks some. This sample has about 49,000 clones, with around 81% found just once. The ends were cut back, 8 bases at V and 0 bases at J, with 8 bases in the middle. CDR3 size: 13 residues. CDR1 is MNHEY and CDR2 is SVGAGI in the germline V gene. The TCR originated in an adult with an advanced solid tumor such as melanoma, head and neck, liver or kidney cancer. The sequenced sample was CD4+ or CD8+ T cells sorted from blood, obtained in a trial of the OX40 agonist ivuxolimab. The genes are TRBV6-5 and TRBJ1-5; D unresolved. The CDR3 reads CASGQDSNQPQHF. For the CDR3, the DNA is TGTGCCAGCGGCCAGGATAGCAATCAGCCCCAGCATTTT.